These T cell receptor beta chains were read from a single sample in a study of T cell changes during pregnancy in multiple sclerosis. Clones were sequenced by immunoSEQ multiplex PCR, and TCRdb holds only the in-frame ones, with some missing. The sample consists of 26,000 or so clones, approximately 89% of them appearing once. Specimen: CD8+ T cells from peripheral blood mononuclear cells, collected in the second trimester of pregnancy. The receptors here all came from a female donor with multiple sclerosis, enrolled in a pregnancy study. The conserved cysteine and the conserved F or W are not part of the CDR3 here. Fields, in order: CDR3 length, J gene, D gene, V gene, CDR3 protein. The D gene is left open where the match is weak.

length: 14
J: TRBJ2-2
D: .
V: TRBV21-1
CDR3: ASRLPPGHLIGELF

length: 10
J: TRBJ2-7
D: .
V: TRBV29-1
CDR3: STSSGAYEQY

length: 13
J: TRBJ2-3
D: TRBD1
V: TRBV2
CDR3: ASSQTGAYTDTQY

length: 12
J: TRBJ2-7
D: TRBD1
V: TRBV19
CDR3: ASSFTGGSYEQY

length: 12
J: TRBJ2-7
D: .
V: TRBV28
CDR3: ASSPVLGGYEQY

length: 12
J: TRBJ1-2
D: .
V: TRBV30
CDR3: AWSSGGVNYGYT

length: 12
J: TRBJ2-5
D: .
V: TRBV5-1
CDR3: ASSLQGTQETQY

length: 14
J: TRBJ2-1
D: .
V: TRBV29-1
CDR3: SAHPTTSWEYNEQF

length: 19
J: TRBJ1-2
D: TRBD1
V: TRBV4-1
CDR3: ASSQEVFLLRTGGRSYGYT

length: 11
J: TRBJ2-7
D: .
V: TRBV28
CDR3: ASSLIGSYEQY

length: 12
J: TRBJ1-2
D: TRBD1
V: TRBV19
CDR3: ASSIGQGGYGYT

length: 15
J: TRBJ2-1
D: TRBD2
V: TRBV19
CDR3: ASSIGPSVVGGNEQF

length: 12
J: TRBJ1-1
D: TRBD1
V: TRBV7-6
CDR3: ASRPGQGATEAF

length: 12
J: TRBJ2-5
D: .
V: TRBV15
CDR3: ATSRDKLAETQY

length: 12
J: TRBJ1-1
D: TRBD1
V: TRBV29-1
CDR3: SVRTGEVNTEAF

length: 13
J: TRBJ1-1
D: TRBD1
V: TRBV27
CDR3: ASSATDRETTEAF

length: 15
J: TRBJ2-1
D: TRBD2
V: TRBV7-9
CDR3: ASSGLAGIPPYNEQF

length: 12
J: TRBJ2-1
D: .
V: TRBV7-2
CDR3: ASSSGVLWYEQF

length: 14
J: TRBJ2-1
D: TRBD1
V: TRBV28
CDR3: ASSSLQGTLYNEQF

length: 12
J: TRBJ2-3
D: .
V: TRBV6-4
CDR3: ASSDTGLTDTQY

length: 14
J: TRBJ2-3
D: .
V: TRBV11-2
CDR3: ASSLVGGGLTDTQY

length: 15
J: TRBJ2-2
D: .
V: TRBV7-3
CDR3: ASSLTPSSVYTGELF

length: 12
J: TRBJ1-4
D: .
V: TRBV28
CDR3: ASSLWGGYEKLF

length: 14
J: TRBJ2-5
D: .
V: TRBV21-1
CDR3: ASSKVGRSLEETQY

length: 12
J: TRBJ2-1
D: .
V: TRBV19
CDR3: ASSIGTTYNEQF

length: 14
J: TRBJ2-1
D: TRBD1
V: TRBV4-3
CDR3: ASSRSDRGFFYEQF

length: 12
J: TRBJ2-1
D: TRBD1
V: TRBV4-3
CDR3: ASSRMTGGNEQF

length: 10
J: TRBJ2-1
D: TRBD2
V: TRBV5-6
CDR3: ASTGLAEEQF

length: 12
J: TRBJ1-1
D: .
V: TRBV2
CDR3: ASSDLRIGTEAF

length: 10
J: TRBJ2-7
D: .
V: TRBV6-5
CDR3: ASSIQGYEQY

length: 12
J: TRBJ2-7
D: TRBD2
V: TRBV5-1
CDR3: ASSPPAGGYEQY

length: 13
J: TRBJ2-7
D: TRBD1
V: TRBV2
CDR3: ASSWTGPKTGEQY

length: 13
J: TRBJ2-7
D: TRBD1
V: TRBV5-4
CDR3: ASSFGTGGNYEQY

length: 12
J: TRBJ2-5
D: TRBD1
V: TRBV7-6
CDR3: ASSSTGEGETQY

length: 13
J: TRBJ2-7
D: TRBD1
V: TRBV7-6
CDR3: ASSLGRGSSYEQY

length: 11
J: TRBJ1-2
D: .
V: TRBV5-6
CDR3: ASSFSGSYGYT

length: 17
J: TRBJ2-1
D: TRBD2
V: TRBV5-1
CDR3: ASSPKGLAGVLWGNEQF

length: 10
J: TRBJ1-1
D: .
V: TRBV19
CDR3: ASSTGNTEAF

length: 15
J: TRBJ2-1
D: TRBD2
V: TRBV7-8
CDR3: ASSGPSSGRAYNEQF

length: 14
J: TRBJ2-5
D: TRBD2
V: TRBV4-1
CDR3: ASSQESGGYQETQY

length: 12
J: TRBJ2-2
D: TRBD1
V: TRBV11-2
CDR3: ASSAWTGFGELF

length: 15
J: TRBJ2-3
D: TRBD2
V: TRBV28
CDR3: ASSPHLQRGFTDTQY

length: 16
J: TRBJ1-4
D: .
V: TRBV4-1
CDR3: ASSQVLILGGTNEKLF

length: 13
J: TRBJ2-7
D: .
V: TRBV11-1
CDR3: ASSLGAGYSYEQY

length: 12
J: TRBJ1-1
D: .
V: TRBV6-5
CDR3: ASSYQDPNTEAF

length: 12
J: TRBJ2-1
D: .
V: TRBV14
CDR3: ASSQLGLYNEQF

length: 13
J: TRBJ1-5
D: .
V: TRBV7-9
CDR3: ASSLGQGSNQPQH

length: 10
J: TRBJ1-1
D: .
V: TRBV7-6
CDR3: ASRPGGTEAF